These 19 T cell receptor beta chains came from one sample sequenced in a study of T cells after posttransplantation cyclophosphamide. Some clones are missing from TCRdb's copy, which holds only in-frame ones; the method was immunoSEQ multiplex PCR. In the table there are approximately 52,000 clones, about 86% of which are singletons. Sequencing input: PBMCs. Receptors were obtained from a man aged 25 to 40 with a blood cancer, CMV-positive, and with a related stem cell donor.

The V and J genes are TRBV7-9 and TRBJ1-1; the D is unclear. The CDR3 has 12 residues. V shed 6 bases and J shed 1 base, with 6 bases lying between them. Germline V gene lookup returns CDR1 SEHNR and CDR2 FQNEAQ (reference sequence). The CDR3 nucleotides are TGTGCCAGCAGGGCGGGGAACACTGAAGCTTTCTTT. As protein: CASRAGNTEAFF.

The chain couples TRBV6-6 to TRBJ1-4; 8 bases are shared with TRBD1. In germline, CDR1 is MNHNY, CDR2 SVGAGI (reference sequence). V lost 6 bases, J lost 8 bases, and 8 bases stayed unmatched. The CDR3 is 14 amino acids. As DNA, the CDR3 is TGTGCCAGCAGCCCCCGGGACAGGAACGAAAAACTGTTTTTT. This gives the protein CASSPRDRNEKLFF.

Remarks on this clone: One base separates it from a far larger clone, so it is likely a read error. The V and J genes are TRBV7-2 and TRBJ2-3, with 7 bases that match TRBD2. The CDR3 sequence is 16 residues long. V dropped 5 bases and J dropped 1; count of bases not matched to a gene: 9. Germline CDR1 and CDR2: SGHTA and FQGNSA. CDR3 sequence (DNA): TGTGCCAGCAGCCAAGTTCGCGGGAGCGGCACAGATACGCAGTATTTT. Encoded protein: CASSQVRGSGTDTQYF. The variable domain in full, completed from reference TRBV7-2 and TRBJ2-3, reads GAGVSQSPSNKVTEKGKDVELRCDPISGHTALYWYRQSLGQGLEFLIYFQGNSAPDKSGLPSDRFSAERTGGSVSTLTIQRTQQEDSAVYLCASSQVRGSGTDTQYFGPGTRLTVL.

The CDR3 region has the DNA TGTGCCTGGAGTCCTAGTAATGAGCAGTTCTTC. It is translated as CAWSPSNEQFF. The gene calls are TRBV30 and TRBJ2-1, with D unresolved. Germline CDR1 and CDR2: GTSNPN and SVGIG (reference sequence). The length of the CDR3 is 11 residues. Trimming took 2 bases from V and 7 from J, leaving 6 bases between them. The whole variable domain, remainder taken from reference TRBV30 and TRBJ2-1, is SQTIHQWPATLVQPVGSPLSLECTVEGTSNPNLYWYRQAAGRGLQLLFYSVGIGQISSEVPQNLSASRPQDRQFILSSKKLLLSDSGFYLCAWSPSNEQFFGPGTRLTVL.

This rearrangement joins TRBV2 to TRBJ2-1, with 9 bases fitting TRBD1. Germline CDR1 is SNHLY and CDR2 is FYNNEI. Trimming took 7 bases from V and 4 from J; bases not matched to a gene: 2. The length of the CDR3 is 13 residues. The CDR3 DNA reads TGTGCCAGCAAAGGACAGGGGTACAATGAGCAGTTCTTC. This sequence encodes CASKGQGYNEQFF. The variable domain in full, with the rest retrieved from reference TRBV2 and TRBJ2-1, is EPEVTQTPSHQVTQMGQEVILRCVPISNHLYFYWYRQILGQKVEFLVSFYNNEISEKSEIFDDQFSVERPDGSNFTLKIRSTKLEDSAMYFCASKGQGYNEQFFGPGTRLTVL.

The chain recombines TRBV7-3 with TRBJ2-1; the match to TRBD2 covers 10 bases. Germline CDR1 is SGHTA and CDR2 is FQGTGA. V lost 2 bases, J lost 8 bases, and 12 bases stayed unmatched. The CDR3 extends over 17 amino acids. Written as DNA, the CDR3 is TGTGCCAGCAGCTTATGGTCCCCAGCGGGAGGGCCACATGAGCAGTTCTTC. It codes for CASSLWSPAGGPHEQFF.

The CDR3 DNA follows: TGTGCCATCAGTGGTGTTTTGGCTAGCTACGAGCAGTACTTC. This sequence encodes CAISGVLASYEQYF. This sequence joins TRBV10-3 and TRBJ2-7, with D uncertain. The V gene lost 4 bases and the J gene lost 3 bases, with 13 bases spanning the gap. The length of the CDR3 is 14 residues. Germline-derived CDR1 and CDR2 are ENHRY and SYGVKD.

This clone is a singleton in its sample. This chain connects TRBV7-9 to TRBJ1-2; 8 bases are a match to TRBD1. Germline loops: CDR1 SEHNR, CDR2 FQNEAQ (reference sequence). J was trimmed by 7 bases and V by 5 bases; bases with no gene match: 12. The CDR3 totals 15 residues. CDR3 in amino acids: CASSHPPTGESGYTF. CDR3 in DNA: TGTGCCAGCAGCCACCCCCCGACAGGGGAAAGTGGCTACACCTTC.

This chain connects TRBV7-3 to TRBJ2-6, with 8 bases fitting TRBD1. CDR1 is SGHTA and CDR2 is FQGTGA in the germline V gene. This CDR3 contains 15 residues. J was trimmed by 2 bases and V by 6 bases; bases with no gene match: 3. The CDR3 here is CASSAGGPGANVLTF. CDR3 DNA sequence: TGTGCCAGCAGTGCAGGGGGCCCTGGGGCCAACGTCCTGACTTTC.

CDR3 sequence reads: CASRIIAGDNEQFF. CDR3 DNA: TGTGCCAGTAGGATTATAGCGGGAGACAATGAGCAGTTCTTC. This chain joins TRBV19 and TRBJ2-1; the match to TRBD2 covers 9 bases. This CDR3 comprises 14 residues. Unmatched junction bases numbered 5, after V lost 6 bases and J lost 5 bases. Looked up from germline, CDR1 is LNHDA and CDR2 is SQIVND (reference sequence).

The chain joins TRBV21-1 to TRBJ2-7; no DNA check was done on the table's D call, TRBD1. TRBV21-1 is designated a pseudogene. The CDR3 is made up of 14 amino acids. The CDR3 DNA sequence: TGTGCAGTCCAGCGGGACAGGGGAACATACGAGCAGTACTTC. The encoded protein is CAVQRDRGTYEQYF.

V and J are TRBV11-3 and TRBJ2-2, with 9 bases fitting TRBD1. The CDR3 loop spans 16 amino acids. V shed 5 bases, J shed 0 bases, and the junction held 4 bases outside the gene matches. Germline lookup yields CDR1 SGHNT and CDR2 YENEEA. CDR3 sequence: CASSPGQGTNTGELFF. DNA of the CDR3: TGTGCCAGCAGCCCGGGACAGGGCACGAACACCGGGGAGCTGTTTTTT.

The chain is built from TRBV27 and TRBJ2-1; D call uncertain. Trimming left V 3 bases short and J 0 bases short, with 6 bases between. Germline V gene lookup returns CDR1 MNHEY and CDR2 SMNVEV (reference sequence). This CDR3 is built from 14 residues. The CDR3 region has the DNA TGTGCCAGCAGTTTCGGTGACTCCTACAATGAGCAGTTCTTC. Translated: CASSFGDSYNEQFF.

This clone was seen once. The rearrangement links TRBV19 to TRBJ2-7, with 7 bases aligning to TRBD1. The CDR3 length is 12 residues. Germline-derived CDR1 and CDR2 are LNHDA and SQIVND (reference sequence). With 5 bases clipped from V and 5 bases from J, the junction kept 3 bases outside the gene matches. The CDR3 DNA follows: TGTGCCAGTAGTGCACAGGGGAACGAGCAGTACTTC. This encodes CASSAQGNEQYF. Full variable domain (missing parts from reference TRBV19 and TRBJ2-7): DGGITQSPKYLFRKEGQNVTLSCEQNLNHDAMYWYRQDPGQGLRLIYYSQIVNDFQKGDIAEGYSVSREKKESFPLTVTSAQKNPTAFYLCASSAQGNEQYFGPGTRLTVT.

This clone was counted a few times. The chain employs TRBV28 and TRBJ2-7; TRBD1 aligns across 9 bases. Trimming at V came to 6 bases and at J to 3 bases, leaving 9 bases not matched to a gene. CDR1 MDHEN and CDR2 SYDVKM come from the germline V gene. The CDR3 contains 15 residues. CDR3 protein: CASSKTGGWLYEQYF. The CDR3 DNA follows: TGTGCCAGCAGCAAGACAGGGGGTTGGCTCTACGAGCAGTACTTC. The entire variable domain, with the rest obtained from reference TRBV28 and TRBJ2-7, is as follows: DVKVTQSSRYLVKRTGEKVFLECVQDMDHENMFWYRQDPGLGLRLIYFSYDVKMKEKGDIPEGYSVSREKKERFSLILESASTNQTSMYLCASSKTGGWLYEQYFGPGTRLTVT.

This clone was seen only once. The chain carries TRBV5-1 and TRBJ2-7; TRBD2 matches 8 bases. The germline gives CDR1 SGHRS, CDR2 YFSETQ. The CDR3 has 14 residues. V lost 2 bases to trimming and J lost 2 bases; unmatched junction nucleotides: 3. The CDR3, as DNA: TGCGCCAGCAGCTTTTCGGGGGGGACCTACGAGCAGTACTTC. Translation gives CASSFSGGTYEQYF.

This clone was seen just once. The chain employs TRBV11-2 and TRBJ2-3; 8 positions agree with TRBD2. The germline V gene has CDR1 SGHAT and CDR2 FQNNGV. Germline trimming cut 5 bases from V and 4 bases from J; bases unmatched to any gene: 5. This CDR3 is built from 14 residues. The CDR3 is CASSISGVPDTQYF. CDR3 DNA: TGTGCCAGCAGCATTAGCGGGGTCCCAGATACGCAGTATTTT.

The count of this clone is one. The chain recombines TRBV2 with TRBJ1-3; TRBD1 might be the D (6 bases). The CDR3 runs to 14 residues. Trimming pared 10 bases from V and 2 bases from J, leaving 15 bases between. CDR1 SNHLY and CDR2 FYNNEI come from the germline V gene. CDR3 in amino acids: CATQLGGPGNTIYF. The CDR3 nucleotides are TGTGCCACTCAACTCGGGGGGCCTGGAAACACCATATATTTT.

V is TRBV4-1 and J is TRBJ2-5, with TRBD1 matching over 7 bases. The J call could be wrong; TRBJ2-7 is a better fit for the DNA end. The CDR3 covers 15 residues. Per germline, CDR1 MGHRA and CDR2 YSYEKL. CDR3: CASSPNTGANYEQYF. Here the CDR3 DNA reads TGCGCCAGCAGCCCGAATACAGGGGCCAACTACGAGCAGTACTTC.